The sequence of this T cell receptor (beta chain) was determined in a study of cytomegalovirus exposure and HLA in healthy donors. Study findings and constraints: Three chains linked to CMV were shown in vitro to be specific for CMV antigens. Researchers counted about 150 TCR beta chains as cytomegalovirus-associated. On later analysis, the bulk of CMV-associated TCR beta chains appeared to be HLA-restricted.

Vbeta (60) and Jbeta (13) primers were used in the PCR. The protocol was immunoSEQ multiplex PCR, while the TCRdb copy is restricted to in-frame clones and leaves out a portion. The sample has more than 85,000 clones, 76% seen once. Participants comprised healthy donors of bone marrow. Concerning this clone: Its antigen is as yet unknown.

This sequence was found in a woman in her forties or fifties in good health and CMV-seropositive. Sequenced material: PBMCs.

CDR3 sequence: CATSSRGTDTQYF. In DNA form, the CDR3 reads TGTGCCACCAGCAGCAGGGGCACAGATACGCAGTATTTT. This sequence joins TRBV15 and TRBJ2-3; maybe TRBD1 (5 bases). Trimming stripped 3 bases from V and 1 base from J, with 5 bases between. In germline, CDR1 is LNHNV, CDR2 YYDKDF (reference sequence). The CDR3 totals 13 residues. Complete variable domain (other parts from reference TRBV15 and TRBJ2-3): DAMVIQNPRYQVTQFGKPVTLSCSQTLNHNVMYWYQQKSSQAPKLLFHYYDKDFNNEADTPDNFQSRRPNTSFCFLDIRSPGLGDTAMYLCATSSRGTDTQYFGPGTRLTVL.